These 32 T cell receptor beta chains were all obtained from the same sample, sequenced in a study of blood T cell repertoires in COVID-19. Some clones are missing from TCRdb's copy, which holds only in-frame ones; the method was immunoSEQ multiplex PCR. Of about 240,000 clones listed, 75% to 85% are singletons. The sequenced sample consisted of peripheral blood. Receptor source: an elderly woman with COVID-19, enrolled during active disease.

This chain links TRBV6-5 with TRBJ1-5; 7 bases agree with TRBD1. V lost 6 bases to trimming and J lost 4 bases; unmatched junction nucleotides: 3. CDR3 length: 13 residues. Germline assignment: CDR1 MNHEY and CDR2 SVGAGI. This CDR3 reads CASRQQGNQPQHF. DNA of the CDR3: TGTGCCAGCAGACAACAGGGGAATCAGCCCCAGCATTTT.

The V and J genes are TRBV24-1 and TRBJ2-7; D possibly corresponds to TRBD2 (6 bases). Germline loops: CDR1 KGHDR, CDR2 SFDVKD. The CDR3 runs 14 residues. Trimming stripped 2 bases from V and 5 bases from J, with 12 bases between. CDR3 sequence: CATSDWSGGDEQYF. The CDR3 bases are TGTGCCACCAGTGATTGGTCCGGGGGAGACGAGCAGTACTTC.

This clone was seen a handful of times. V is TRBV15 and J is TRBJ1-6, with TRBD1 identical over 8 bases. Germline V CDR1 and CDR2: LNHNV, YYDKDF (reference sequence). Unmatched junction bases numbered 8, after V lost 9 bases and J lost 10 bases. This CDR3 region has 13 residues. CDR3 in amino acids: CATTTGDGSPLHF. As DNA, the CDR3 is TGTGCCACGACGACAGGGGATGGATCACCCCTCCACTTT.

CDR3 nucleotide sequence: TGTGCCAGCAGCTTGGGCGGGACCACTGAAGCTTTCTTT. Translating it yields CASSLGGTTEAFF. The V and J genes are TRBV7-6 and TRBJ1-1; possible D gene TRBD1, 5 bases. Trimming pared 3 bases from V and 4 bases from J, leaving 9 bases between. The CDR3 totals 13 residues. Germline V lookup: CDR1 SGHVS, CDR2 FNYEAQ.

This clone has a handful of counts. This CDR3 reads CASSPDRGYSPLHF. CDR3 DNA: TGTGCCAGCAGTCCCGACAGGGGGTACTCACCCCTCCACTTT. The chain employs TRBV28 and TRBJ1-6, with 9 nucleotides matching TRBD1. CDR1 is MDHEN, CDR2 SYDVKM, per germline. V lost 5 bases, J lost 10 bases, and 6 bases stayed unmatched. This CDR3 has 14 amino acids.

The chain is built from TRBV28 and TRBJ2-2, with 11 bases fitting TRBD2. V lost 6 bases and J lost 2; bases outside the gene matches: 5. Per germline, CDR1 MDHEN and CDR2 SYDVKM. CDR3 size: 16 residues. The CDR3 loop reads CASRGGLAANTGELFF. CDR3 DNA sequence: TGTGCCAGCAGGGGGGGACTAGCGGCTAACACCGGGGAGCTGTTTTTT.

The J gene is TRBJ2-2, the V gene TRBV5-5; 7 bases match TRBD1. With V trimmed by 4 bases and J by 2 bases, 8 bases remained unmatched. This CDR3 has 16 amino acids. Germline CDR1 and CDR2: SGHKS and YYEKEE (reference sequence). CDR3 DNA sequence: TGTGCCAGCAGCGGGGCCGGGACAGTTAACACCGGGGAGCTGTTTTTT. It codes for CASSGAGTVNTGELFF. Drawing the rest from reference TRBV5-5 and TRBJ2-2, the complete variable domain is DAGVTQSPTHLIKTRGQQVTLRCSPISGHKSVSWYQQVLGQGPQFIFQYYEKEERGRGNFPDRFSARQFPNYSSELNVNALLLGDSALYLCASSGAGTVNTGELFFGEGSRLTVL.

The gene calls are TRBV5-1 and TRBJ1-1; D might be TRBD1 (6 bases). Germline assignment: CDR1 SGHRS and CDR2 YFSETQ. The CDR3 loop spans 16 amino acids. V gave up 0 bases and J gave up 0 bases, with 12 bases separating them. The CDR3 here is CASSLVGAGLNTEAFF. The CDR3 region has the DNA TGCGCCAGCAGCTTGGTGGGGGCAGGCCTGAACACTGAAGCTTTCTTT.

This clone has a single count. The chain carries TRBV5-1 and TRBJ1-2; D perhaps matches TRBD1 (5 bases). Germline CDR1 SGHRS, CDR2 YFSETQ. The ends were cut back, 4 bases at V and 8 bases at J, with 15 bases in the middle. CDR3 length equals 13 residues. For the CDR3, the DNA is TGCGCCAGCAGCCTGACAGATGCGTTCGGCTACACCTTC. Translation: CASSLTDAFGYTF.

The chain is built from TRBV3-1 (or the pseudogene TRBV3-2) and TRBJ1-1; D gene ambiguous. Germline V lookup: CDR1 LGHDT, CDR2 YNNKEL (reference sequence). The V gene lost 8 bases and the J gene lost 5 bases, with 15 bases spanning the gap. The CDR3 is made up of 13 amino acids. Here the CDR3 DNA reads TGTGCCAGCGGCGGGGTGATAGGAACTGAAGCTTTCTTT. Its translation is CASGGVIGTEAFF.

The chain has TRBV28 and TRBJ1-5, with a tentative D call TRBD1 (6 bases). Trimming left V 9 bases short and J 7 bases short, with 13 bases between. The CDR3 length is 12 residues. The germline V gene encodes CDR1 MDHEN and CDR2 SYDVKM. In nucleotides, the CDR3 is TGTGCCAGTTACAGGGTCGGGCAGCCCCAGCATTTT. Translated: CASYRVGQPQHF.

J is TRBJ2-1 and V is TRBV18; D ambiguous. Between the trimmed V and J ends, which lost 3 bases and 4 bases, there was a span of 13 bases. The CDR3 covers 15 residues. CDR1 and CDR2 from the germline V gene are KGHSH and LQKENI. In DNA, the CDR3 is TGTGCCAGCTCACCGCTAGGATTTTCATACAATGAGCAGTTCTTC. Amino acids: CASSPLGFSYNEQFF.

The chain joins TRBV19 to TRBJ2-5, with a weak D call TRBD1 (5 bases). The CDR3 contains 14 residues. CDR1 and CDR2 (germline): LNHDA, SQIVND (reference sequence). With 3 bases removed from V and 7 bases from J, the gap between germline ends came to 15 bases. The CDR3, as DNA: TGTGCCAGTAGTATGACAGATGGTGGGGCGACCCAGTACTTC. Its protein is CASSMTDGGATQYF.

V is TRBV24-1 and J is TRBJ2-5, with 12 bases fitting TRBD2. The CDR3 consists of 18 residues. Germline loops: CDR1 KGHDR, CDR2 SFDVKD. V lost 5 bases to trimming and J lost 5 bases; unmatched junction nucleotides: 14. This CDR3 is CATSAEPRTSGKEETQYF. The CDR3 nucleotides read TGTGCCACCAGTGCCGAACCCCGGACTAGCGGGAAGGAGGAGACCCAGTACTTC.

The CDR3 reads CASKGGGAQETQYF. CDR3 nucleotides: TGTGCCAGCAAAGGGGGAGGGGCCCAAGAGACCCAGTACTTC. The chain has TRBV28 and TRBJ2-5; D is perhaps TRBD2 (7 bases). Trimming stripped 7 bases from V and 1 base from J, with 13 bases between. The CDR3 extends over 14 amino acids. Germline assignment: CDR1 MDHEN and CDR2 SYDVKM.

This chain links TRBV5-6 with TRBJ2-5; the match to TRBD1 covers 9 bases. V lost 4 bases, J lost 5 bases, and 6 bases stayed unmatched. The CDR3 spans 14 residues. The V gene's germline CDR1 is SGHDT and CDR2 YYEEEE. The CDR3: CASSLQGAGETQYF. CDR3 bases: TGTGCCAGCAGCCTACAGGGGGCCGGGGAGACCCAGTACTTC.

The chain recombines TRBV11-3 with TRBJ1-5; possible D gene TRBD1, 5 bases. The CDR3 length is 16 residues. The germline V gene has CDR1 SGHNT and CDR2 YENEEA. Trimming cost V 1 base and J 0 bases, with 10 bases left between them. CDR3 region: CASSLVGGYSNQPQHF. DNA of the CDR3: TGTGCCAGCAGCTTAGTCGGGGGTTATAGCAATCAGCCCCAGCATTTT.

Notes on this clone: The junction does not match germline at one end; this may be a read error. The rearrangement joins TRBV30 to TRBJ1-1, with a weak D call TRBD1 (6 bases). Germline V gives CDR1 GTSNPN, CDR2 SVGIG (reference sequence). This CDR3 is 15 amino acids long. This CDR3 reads CAWSDLLGGNTEAFF. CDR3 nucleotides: TGTGCCTGGAGCGACCTCTTAGGGGGTAACACTGAAGCTTTTTTT.

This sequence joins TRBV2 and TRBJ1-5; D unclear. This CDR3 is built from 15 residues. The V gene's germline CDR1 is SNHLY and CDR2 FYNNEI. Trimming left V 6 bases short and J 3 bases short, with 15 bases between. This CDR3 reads CASSPVRRVNQPQHF. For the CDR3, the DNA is TGTGCCAGCAGCCCCGTCCGGAGGGTCAATCAGCCCCAGCATTTT.

This CDR3 is CASRLINTEAFF. The CDR3 DNA sequence: TGTGCCAGCAGACTCATAAACACTGAAGCTTTCTTT. The chain links TRBV7-9 to TRBJ1-1; the D is unclear. The CDR3 is 12 amino acids. V dropped 6 bases and J dropped 2 bases, with 7 bases sitting between them. Germline loops: CDR1 SEHNR, CDR2 FQNEAQ (reference sequence).

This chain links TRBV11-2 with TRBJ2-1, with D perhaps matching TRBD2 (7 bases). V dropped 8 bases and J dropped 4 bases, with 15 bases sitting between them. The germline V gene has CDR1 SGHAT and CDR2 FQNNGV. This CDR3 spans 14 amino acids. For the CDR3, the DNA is TGTGCCAGCGAGAGAGGGGGGGGTTACAATGAGCAGTTCTTC. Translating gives CASERGGGYNEQFF.

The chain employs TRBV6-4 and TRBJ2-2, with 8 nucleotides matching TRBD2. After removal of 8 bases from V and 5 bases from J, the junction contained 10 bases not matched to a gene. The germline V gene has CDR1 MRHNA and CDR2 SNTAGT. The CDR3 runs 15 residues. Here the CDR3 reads CASATSGIGTGELFF. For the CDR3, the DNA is TGTGCCAGCGCTACTAGCGGAATAGGGACCGGGGAGCTGTTTTTT.

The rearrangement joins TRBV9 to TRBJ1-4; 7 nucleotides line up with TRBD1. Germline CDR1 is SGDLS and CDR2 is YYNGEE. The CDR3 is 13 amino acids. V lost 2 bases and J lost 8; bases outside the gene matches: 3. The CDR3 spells CASSVSDREKLFF. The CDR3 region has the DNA TGTGCCAGCAGCGTGTCGGACAGGGAAAAACTGTTTTTT.

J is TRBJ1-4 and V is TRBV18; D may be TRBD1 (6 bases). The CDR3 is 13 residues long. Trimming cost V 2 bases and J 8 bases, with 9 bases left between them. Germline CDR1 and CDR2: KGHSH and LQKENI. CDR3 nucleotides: TGTGCCAGCTCACCAGGACAGAAGGAAAAACTGTTTTTT. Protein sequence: CASSPGQKEKLFF.

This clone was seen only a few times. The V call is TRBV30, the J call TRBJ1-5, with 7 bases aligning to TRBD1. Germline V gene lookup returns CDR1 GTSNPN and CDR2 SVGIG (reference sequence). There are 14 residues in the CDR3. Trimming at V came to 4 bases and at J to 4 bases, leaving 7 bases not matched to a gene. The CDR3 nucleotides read TGTGCCTGGACTACGGGACAGTTAAATCAGCCCCAGCATTTT. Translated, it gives CAWTTGQLNQPQHF. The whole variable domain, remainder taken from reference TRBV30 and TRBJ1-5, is SQTIHQWPATLVQPVGSPLSLECTVEGTSNPNLYWYRQAAGRGLQLLFYSVGIGQISSEVPQNLSASRPQDRQFILSSKKLLLSDSGFYLCAWTTGQLNQPQHFGDGTRLSIL.

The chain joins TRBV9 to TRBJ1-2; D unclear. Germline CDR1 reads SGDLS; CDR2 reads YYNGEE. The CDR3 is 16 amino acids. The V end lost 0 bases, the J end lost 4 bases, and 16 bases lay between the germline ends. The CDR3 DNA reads TGTGCCAGCAGCGTAGGGCCGGGAGGACTAGTCTATGGCTACACCTTC. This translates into CASSVGPGGLVYGYTF. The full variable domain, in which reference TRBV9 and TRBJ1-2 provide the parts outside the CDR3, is DSGVTQTPKHLITATGQRVTLRCSPRSGDLSVYWYQQSLDQGLQFLIQYYNGEERAKGNILERFSAQQFPDLHSELNLSSLELGDSALYFCASSVGPGGLVYGYTFGSGTRLTVV.

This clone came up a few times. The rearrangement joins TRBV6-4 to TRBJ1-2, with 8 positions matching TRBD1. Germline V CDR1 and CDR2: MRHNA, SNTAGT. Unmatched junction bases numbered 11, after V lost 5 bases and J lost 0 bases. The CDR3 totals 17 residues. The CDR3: CASSLGQARIANYGYTF. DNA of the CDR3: TGTGCCAGCAGTCTGGGACAGGCCCGCATAGCTAACTATGGCTACACCTTC.

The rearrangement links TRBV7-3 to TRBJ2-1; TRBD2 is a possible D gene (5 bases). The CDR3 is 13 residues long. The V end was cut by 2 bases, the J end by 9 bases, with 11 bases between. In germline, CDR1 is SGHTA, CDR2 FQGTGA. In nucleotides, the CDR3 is TGTGCCAGCAGCTTACAAAAAGCGGCTGAGCAGTTCTTC. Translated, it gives CASSLQKAAEQFF.

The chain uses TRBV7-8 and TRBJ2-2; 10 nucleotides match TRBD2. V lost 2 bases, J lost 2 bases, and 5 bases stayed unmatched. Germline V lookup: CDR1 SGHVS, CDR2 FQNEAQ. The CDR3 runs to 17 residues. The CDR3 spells CASSLPTSGINTGELFF. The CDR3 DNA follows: TGTGCCAGCAGCTTACCAACTAGCGGGATTAACACCGGGGAGCTGTTTTTT.

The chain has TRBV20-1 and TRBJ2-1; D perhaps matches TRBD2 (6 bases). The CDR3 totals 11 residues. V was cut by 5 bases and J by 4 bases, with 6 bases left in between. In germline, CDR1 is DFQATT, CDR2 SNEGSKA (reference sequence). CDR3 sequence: CSAAGYNEQFF. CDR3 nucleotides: TGCAGTGCTGCGGGGTACAATGAGCAGTTCTTC.

Here the CDR3 reads CASSARQGEKGYTF. DNA for the CDR3: TGTGCCAGCAGCGCCCGACAGGGGGAGAAAGGCTACACCTTC. The chain uses TRBV11-2 and TRBJ1-2; TRBD1 matches at 9 bases. V was clipped by 5 bases and J by 8 bases; unmatched bases: 9. Per the germline V gene, CDR1 is SGHAT and CDR2 is FQNNGV. CDR3 length: 14 amino acids.

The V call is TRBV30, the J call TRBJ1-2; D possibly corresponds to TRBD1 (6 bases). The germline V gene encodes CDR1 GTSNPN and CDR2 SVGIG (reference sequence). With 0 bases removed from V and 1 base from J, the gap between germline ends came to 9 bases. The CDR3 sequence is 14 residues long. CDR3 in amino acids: CAWSVAGVNYGYTF. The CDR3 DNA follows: TGTGCCTGGAGTGTAGCAGGGGTTAACTATGGCTACACCTTC.